The clone carrying this T cell receptor beta chain was seen only a few times. The antigen is undetermined. The naive CD8 subset, CD45RO-negative cells positively selected for CCR7, excluded terminally differentiated effector memory CD45RA+ cells. The entry originates in a study of shared clonotypes between healthy human individuals. Study-level background: Researchers assigned three CD4 naive, three CD4 memory, two CD8 naive and one CD8 memory plate to each donor. Regarding the study as a whole: Sequencing depth was expected to affect clonotype sharing among donors.

Some 30,000 T cell genomes, or roughly 200 ng DNA, went into the sorted-subset replicate PCRs. TCRdb's copy holds only in-frame clones and misses some; the assay was immunoSEQ multiplex PCR. The sample carries over 2,000,000 clones, 80% to 95% recorded once. There are 15 residues in the CDR3. Germline CDR1 and CDR2: SGHVS and FNYEAQ. The ends lost 5 bases at V and 5 bases at J; junction bases unmatched: 8. Sequencing was done on a sample of naive CD8+ T cells from PBMCs. The chain joins TRBV7-6 to TRBJ1-5, with 8 bases lining up with TRBD1. The source is a man between 18 and 29 years old in good health. Some clones in this sample may be carry-over from other donors' samples. The CDR3, as DNA: TGTGCCAGCAGCCGGGGCGACAGGGGAGATCAGCCCCAGCATTTT. It yields the protein CASSRGDRGDQPQHF.